These 12 T cell receptor beta chains were sequenced from one sample in a study of Graves' ophthalmopathy and Graves' hyperthyroidism. Researchers took RNA transcripts and amplified TCR beta CDR3 regions from them. The first-round RT-PCR employed HTBI primers together with the Qiagen OneStep RT-PCR kit. A multiplex PCR was then performed as the second round. TCRdb analysed the multiplex PCR reads with MiXCR anew, one entry per CDR3 protein. The sample lists about half a million distinct CDR3 sequences; about 15% were seen once. Source material: blood. The receptors shown here come from a woman between 25 and 40 years old with Graves' ophthalmopathy.

The sample holds one count of this clonotype. V and J are TRBV28 and TRBJ1-3; TRBD1 aligns across 11 bases. This CDR3 region has 18 residues. V lost 3 bases and J lost 2; bases outside the gene matches: 9. Germline V CDR1 and CDR2: MDHEN, SYDVKM. This chain's CDR3 is CASSFLGTGGSTGNTIYF. In nucleotides, the CDR3 is TGTGCCAGCAGTTTCCTTGGGACAGGGGGTTCCACTGGAAACACCATATATTTT.

J is TRBJ2-7 and V is TRBV20-1; 13 bases are shared with TRBD2. Germline values: CDR1 DFQATT, CDR2 SNEGSKA (reference sequence). Trimming removed 3 bases from V and 6 bases from J; junction bases left unmatched: 8. This CDR3 comprises 15 residues. DNA of the CDR3: TGCAGTGCTAGGAACCCCACTAGCGGGGGGGGCGAGCAGTACTTC. Its translation is CSARNPTSGGGEQYF.

The rearrangement uses TRBV6-1 and TRBJ1-1, with unresolved D. Germline values: CDR1 MNHNS, CDR2 SASEGT. The CDR3 runs 15 residues. V was clipped by 3 bases and J by 0 bases, with 11 bases between them. As DNA, the CDR3 is TGTGCCAGCAGTGACATCGGACGGGTGAACACTGAAGCTTTCTTT. Translated, it gives CASSDIGRVNTEAFF.

The V and J genes are TRBV6-5 and TRBJ1-1; D is possibly TRBD1 (6 bases). This CDR3 is 13 amino acids long. Trimming removed 5 bases at V and 3 bases at J, with 10 bases between. Germline V gene sequence: CDR1 MNHEY, CDR2 SVGAGI. CDR3 bases: TGTGCCAGCAGTAATCGACAGGACACTGAAGCTTTCTTT. This encodes CASSNRQDTEAFF.

This clonotype was found many times. The chain is built from TRBV7-2 and TRBJ1-2; possible D gene TRBD1, 5 bases. CDR1 is SGHTA, CDR2 FQGNSA, per germline. The CDR3 covers 12 residues. V was clipped by 1 base and J by 8 bases, with 8 bases between them. CDR3 sequence reads: CASSLERGGYTF. CDR3 nucleotide sequence: TGTGCCAGCAGCTTAGAAAGGGGCGGCTACACCTTC. Variable domain in full (rest from reference TRBV7-2 and TRBJ1-2): GAGVSQSPSNKVTEKGKDVELRCDPISGHTALYWYRQSLGQGLEFLIYFQGNSAPDKSGLPSDRFSAERTGGSVSTLTIQRTQQEDSAVYLCASSLERGGYTFGSGTRLTVV.

This clonotype was counted many times. The V call is TRBV5-5, the J call TRBJ2-5, with D perhaps matching TRBD1 or TRBD2 (5 bases each). Germline loops: CDR1 SGHKS, CDR2 YYEKEE (reference sequence). Trimming left V 0 bases short and J 3 bases short, with 9 bases between. This CDR3 is built from 14 residues. The CDR3 DNA is TGTGCCAGCAGCTTGGGGGACGGAGAAGAGACCCAGTACTTC. It specifies CASSLGDGEETQYF.

The V gene is TRBV20-1, the J gene TRBJ1-5, with 8 bases identical to TRBD1. With 0 bases clipped from V and 3 bases from J, the junction kept 4 bases outside the gene matches. Germline V CDR1 and CDR2: DFQATT, SNEGSKA (reference sequence). The CDR3 has 15 amino acids. DNA for the CDR3: TGCAGTGCTAGAGACCGGGACAGGTACAATCAGCCCCAGCATTTT. It encodes CSARDRDRYNQPQHF.

This clonotype was observed a few times. The chain carries TRBV18 and TRBJ1-2; possibly TRBD1 for D (5 bases). The CDR3 extends over 19 amino acids. V was pared by 3 bases and J by 0 bases, with 23 bases between. Germline V gene sequence: CDR1 KGHSH, CDR2 LQKENI. The CDR3 bases are TGTGCCAGCTCACCTCTCCCCCCTTCTGACAGCTCTACTAACTATGGCTACACCTTC. It is translated as CASSPLPPSDSSTNYGYTF.

This clonotype has more than one count but fewer than ten. CDR3 protein: CAWTYTGGPGAQYF. The CDR3 DNA reads as TGTGCCTGGACCTATACAGGGGGGCCGGGGGCCCAGTACTTC. The chain couples TRBV30 to TRBJ2-5, with 8 bases lining up with TRBD1. This CDR3 is 14 amino acids long. Germline V gives CDR1 GTSNPN, CDR2 SVGIG (reference sequence). V was clipped by 4 bases and J by 9 bases; unmatched bases: 13.

This rearrangement joins TRBV11-2 to TRBJ2-2; D is ambiguous. Germline values: CDR1 SGHAT, CDR2 FQNNGV. The CDR3 length is 13 residues. V gave up 1 base and J gave up 7 bases, with 7 bases separating them. CDR3 amino acids: CASSLVMRGELFF. The DNA of the CDR3 is TGTGCCAGCAGCTTAGTGATGCGCGGGGAGCTGTTTTTT.

In this sample, this clonotype turned up many times. The chain has TRBV3-1 and TRBJ1-3; D gene ambiguous. The CDR3 has 15 residues. Germline V gene data show CDR1 as LGHDT and CDR2 as YNNKEL (reference sequence). Trimming stripped 1 base from V and 3 bases from J, with 10 bases between. CDR3 nucleotides: TGTGCCAGCAGCCAAGGAGGCGTAGGTGGAAACACCATATATTTT. Its translation: CASSQGGVGGNTIYF.

This clonotype was detected ten times or more. The chain links TRBV20-1 to TRBJ2-7; a weak D match, TRBD1 (6 bases). CDR1 is DFQATT, CDR2 SNEGSKA, per germline (reference sequence). There are 13 residues in the CDR3. CDR3 sequence: CRRRTELGYEQYF. The DNA for the CDR3 is TGCAGGAGAAGGACAGAGCTGGGCTACGAGCAGTACTTC.